A selection of T cell receptor beta chains follows, all from one sample in a study of technical replicates of blood from a few donors. Sequencing was performed with immunoSEQ multiplex PCR; in TCRdb, only in-frame clones are kept and a portion is missing. The sample has about 88,000 clones, over 90% seen once; the top ten hold more than 0.2%. Sequencing was carried out using T cells isolated from PBMCs. The receptors stem from a human donor in good health. The CDR3 runs from the conserved cysteine through the conserved F or W. Expanded clones get a size class; other rows say once, few or many, or leave the size out.

clone_size j_call v_call cdr3_aa
NA TRBJ1-2 TRBV27 CASSPNAGYGYTF
NA TRBJ2-7 TRBV19 CASSIRGRLYEQYF
NA TRBJ2-1 TRBV27 CASSASSGTSRNEQFF
NA TRBJ2-1 TRBV29-1 CSVTGQTYMVGYNEQFF
NA TRBJ2-7 TRBV6-1 CASGGQGSAYEQYF
NA TRBJ2-1 TRBV6-5 CASSRGLAVPNEQFF
NA TRBJ1-1 TRBV6-6 CASSATGSTEAFF
few TRBJ1-2 TRBV11-3 CASSPFPTANYGYTF
NA TRBJ2-2 TRBV7-6 CASSLVLAGSTGELFF
NA TRBJ2-7 TRBV27 CASSSTIAESYEQYF
NA TRBJ2-6 TRBV19 CASSVAGVSGANVLTF
NA TRBJ2-7 TRBV6-1 CASSLDNISSYEQYF
once TRBJ1-1 TRBV5-4 CASSPPAGSTEAFF
NA TRBJ1-1 TRBV10-2 CASSVLLNTEAFF
NA TRBJ2-6 TRBV5-4 CASSFRIAGANVLTF
once TRBJ2-3 TRBV28 CASSRRGPDTQYF
NA TRBJ2-4 TRBV28 CASSPKGGQGAGNIQYF
once TRBJ2-3 TRBV11-3 CASSLGGGYTDTQYF
NA TRBJ1-3 TRBV10-1 CASSDDPGEISGNTIYF
NA TRBJ1-1 TRBV30 CAWSRDSEAFF
NA TRBJ2-5 TRBV5-1 CASSLAATQETQYF
few TRBJ1-1 TRBV9 CASSVGLGTGGTEAFF
once TRBJ2-5 TRBV11-1 CASRGQGSVGETQYF
NA TRBJ2-3 TRBV11-2 CASSLSPSTDTQYF
NA TRBJ1-2 TRBV27 CASSSHPPTGRYGYTF
NA TRBJ2-1 TRBV5-4 CASRFPGRFNEQFF
NA TRBJ2-5 TRBV2 CASSVSEETQYF
NA TRBJ1-3 TRBV28 CASSLSGSGNTIYF
NA TRBJ2-7 TRBV18 CASSPTSASSYEQYF
NA TRBJ2-3 TRBV6-5 CASRQFRDGSGTQYF
NA TRBJ2-5 TRBV6-1 CASSEGHRETQYF
NA TRBJ1-5 TRBV11-2 CASSLVGVGQPQHF
NA TRBJ1-2 TRBV29-1 CSVDASQGYGYTF
NA TRBJ2-5 TRBV4-1 CASSQAKQGDQETQYF
NA TRBJ2-2 TRBV12-5 CASGSRDSPRPGELFF
NA TRBJ1-1 TRBV28 CASSTQTLHNTEAFF
once TRBJ1-1 TRBV30 CAWSPPVRNTEAFF
NA TRBJ1-5 TRBV6-1 CASRSGIHQPQHF
NA TRBJ2-7 TRBV4-1 CASSQALSDIYSYEQYF
once TRBJ1-2 TRBV6-1 CASSELPGSHYGYTF
NA TRBJ2-1 TRBV19 CASSRGASGGREQFF
NA TRBJ2-1 TRBV5-1 CASSLATSGTYNEQFF
NA TRBJ2-4 TRBV10-3 CAISEGAWLAKNIQYF
NA TRBJ2-4 TRBV9 CASSVGVTSGGGGNIQYF
NA TRBJ1-2 TRBV9 CASSASRNENYGYTF
NA TRBJ2-7 TRBV9 CASSPETTYEQYF
NA TRBJ2-1 TRBV10-2 CASSDKGGSGYNEQFF
NA TRBJ2-3 TRBV5-4 CASSLASPGTDTQYF
once TRBJ2-2 TRBV2 CASSESDWAPLAGEVTGELFF
NA TRBJ2-5 TRBV15 CATSSGRLAGGPEETQYF
NA TRBJ2-1 TRBV18 CASSEGLAGNEQFF
NA TRBJ1-1 TRBV4-1 CASSQVLENSEAFF
NA TRBJ1-3 TRBV19 CASNKRQGTTGNTIYF
NA TRBJ1-5 TRBV19 CASSFQNQPQHF